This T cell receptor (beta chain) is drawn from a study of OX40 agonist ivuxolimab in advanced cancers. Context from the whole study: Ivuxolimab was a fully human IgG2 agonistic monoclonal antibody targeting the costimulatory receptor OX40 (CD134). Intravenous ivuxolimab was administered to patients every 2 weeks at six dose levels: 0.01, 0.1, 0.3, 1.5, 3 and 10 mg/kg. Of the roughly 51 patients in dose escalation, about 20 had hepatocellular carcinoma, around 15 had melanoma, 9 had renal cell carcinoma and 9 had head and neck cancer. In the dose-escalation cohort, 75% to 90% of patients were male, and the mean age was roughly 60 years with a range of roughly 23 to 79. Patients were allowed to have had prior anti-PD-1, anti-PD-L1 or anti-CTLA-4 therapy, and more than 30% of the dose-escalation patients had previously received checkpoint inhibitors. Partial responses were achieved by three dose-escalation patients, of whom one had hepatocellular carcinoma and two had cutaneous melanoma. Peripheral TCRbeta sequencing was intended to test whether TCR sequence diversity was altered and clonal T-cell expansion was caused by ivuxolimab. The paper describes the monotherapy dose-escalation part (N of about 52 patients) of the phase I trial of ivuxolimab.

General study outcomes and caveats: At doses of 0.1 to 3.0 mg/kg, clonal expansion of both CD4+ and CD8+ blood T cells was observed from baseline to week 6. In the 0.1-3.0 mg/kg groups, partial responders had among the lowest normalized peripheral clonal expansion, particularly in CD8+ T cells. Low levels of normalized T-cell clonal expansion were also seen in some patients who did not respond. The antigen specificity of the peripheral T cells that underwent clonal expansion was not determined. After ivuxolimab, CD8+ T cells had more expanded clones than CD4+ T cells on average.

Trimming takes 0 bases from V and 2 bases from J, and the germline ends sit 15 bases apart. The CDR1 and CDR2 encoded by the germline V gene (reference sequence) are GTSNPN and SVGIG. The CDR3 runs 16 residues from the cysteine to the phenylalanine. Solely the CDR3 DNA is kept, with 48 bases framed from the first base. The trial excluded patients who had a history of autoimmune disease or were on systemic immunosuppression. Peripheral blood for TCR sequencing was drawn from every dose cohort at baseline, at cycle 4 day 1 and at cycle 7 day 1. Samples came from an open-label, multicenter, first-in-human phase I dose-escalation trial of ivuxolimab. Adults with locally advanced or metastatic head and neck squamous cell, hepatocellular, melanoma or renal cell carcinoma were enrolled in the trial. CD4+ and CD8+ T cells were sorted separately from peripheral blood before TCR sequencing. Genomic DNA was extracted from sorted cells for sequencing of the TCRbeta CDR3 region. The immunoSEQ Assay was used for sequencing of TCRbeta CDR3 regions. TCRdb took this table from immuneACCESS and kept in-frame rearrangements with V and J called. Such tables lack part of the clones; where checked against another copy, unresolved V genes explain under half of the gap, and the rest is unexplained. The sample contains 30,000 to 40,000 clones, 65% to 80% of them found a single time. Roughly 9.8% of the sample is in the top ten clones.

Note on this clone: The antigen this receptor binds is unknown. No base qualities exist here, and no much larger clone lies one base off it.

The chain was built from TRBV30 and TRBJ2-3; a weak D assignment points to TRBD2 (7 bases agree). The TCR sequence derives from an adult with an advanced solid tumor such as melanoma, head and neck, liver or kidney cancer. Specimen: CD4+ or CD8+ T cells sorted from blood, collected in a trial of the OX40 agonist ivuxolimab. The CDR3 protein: CAWSVRGGGHTDTQYF. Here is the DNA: TGTGCCTGGAGTGTACGTGGGGGGGGGCACACAGATACGCAGTATTTT.